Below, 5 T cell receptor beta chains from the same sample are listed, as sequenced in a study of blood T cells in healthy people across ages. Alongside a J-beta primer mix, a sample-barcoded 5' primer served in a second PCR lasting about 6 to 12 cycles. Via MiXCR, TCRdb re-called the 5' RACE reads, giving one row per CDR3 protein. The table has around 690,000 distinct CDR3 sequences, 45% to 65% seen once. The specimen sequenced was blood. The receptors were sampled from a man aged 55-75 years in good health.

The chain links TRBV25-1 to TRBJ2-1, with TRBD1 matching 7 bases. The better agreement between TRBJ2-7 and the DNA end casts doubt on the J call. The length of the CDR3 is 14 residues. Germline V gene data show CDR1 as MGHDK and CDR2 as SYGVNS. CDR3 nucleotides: TGTGCCAGCAGTGCATTCGGACAGGTCAATGAGCAGTACTTC. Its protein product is CASSAFGQVNEQYF.

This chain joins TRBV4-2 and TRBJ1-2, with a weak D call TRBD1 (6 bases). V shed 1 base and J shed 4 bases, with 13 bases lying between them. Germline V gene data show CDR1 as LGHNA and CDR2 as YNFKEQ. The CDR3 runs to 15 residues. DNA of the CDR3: TGTGCCAGCAGCCAAGCGTCCGGACAGTCCTATGGCTACACCTTC. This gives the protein CASSQASGQSYGYTF.

The CDR3 spells CASSLGTGEASPLHF. In DNA, the CDR3 is TGCGCCAGCAGCTTGGGGACAGGGGAGGCTTCACCCCTCCACTTT. V is TRBV5-1 and J is TRBJ1-6, with 9 bases matching TRBD1. The trim removed 0 bases at V and 9 bases at J, leaving 4 bases unmatched. Germline V gene lookup returns CDR1 SGHRS and CDR2 YFSETQ. The CDR3 is 15 residues long.

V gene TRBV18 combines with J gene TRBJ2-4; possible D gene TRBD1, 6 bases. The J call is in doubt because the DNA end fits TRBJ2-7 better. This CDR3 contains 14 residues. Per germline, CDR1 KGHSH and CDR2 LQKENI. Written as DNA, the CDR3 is TGTGCCAGCTCACCAAGCATTGGGGGCGGCGAGCAGTACTTC. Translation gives CASSPSIGGGEQYF.

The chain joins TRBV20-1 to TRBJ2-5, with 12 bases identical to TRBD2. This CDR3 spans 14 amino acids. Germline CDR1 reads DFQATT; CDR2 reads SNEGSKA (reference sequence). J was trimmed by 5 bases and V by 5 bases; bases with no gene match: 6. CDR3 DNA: TGCAGTGCTCACCGGGGGACTAGCGGGGAGACCCAGTACTTC. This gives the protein CSAHRGTSGETQYF.